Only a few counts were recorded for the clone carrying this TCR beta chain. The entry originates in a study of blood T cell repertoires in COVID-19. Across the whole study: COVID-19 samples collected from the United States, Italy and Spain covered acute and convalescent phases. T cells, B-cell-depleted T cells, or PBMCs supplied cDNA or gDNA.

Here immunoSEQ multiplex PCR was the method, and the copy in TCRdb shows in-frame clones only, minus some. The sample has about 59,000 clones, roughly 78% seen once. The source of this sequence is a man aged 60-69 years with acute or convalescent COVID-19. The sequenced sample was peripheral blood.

CDR3 nucleotide sequence: TGTGCCAGCAGCTTACCAGGGATCCAGCCCCAGCATTTT. It is translated as CASSLPGIQPQHF. This chain links TRBV7-2 with TRBJ1-5; a weak D match, TRBD1 (5 bases). The V gene's germline CDR1 is SGHTA and CDR2 FQGNSA. The CDR3 contains 13 residues. Trimming left V 2 bases short and J 7 bases short, with 9 bases between. Filled out from reference TRBV7-2 and TRBJ1-5, the complete variable domain reads GAGVSQSPSNKVTEKGKDVELRCDPISGHTALYWYRQSLGQGLEFLIYFQGNSAPDKSGLPSDRFSAERTGGSVSTLTIQRTQQEDSAVYLCASSLPGIQPQHFGDGTRLSIL.